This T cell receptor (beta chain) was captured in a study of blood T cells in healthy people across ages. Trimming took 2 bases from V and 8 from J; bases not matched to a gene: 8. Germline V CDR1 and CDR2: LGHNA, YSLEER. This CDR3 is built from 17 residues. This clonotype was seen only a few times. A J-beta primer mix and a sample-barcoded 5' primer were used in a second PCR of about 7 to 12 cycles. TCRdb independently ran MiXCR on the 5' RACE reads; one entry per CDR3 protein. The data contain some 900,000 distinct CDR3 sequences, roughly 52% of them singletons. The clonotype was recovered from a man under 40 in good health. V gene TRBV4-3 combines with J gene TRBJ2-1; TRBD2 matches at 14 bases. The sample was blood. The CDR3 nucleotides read TGCGCCAGCAGCCAATCTACGACTAGCGGGGGGGCAGATGAGCAGTTCTTC. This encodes CASSQSTTSGGADEQFF.